The clone carrying this T cell receptor beta chain was observed many times. What it binds is not known. Trimming stripped 0 bases from V and 2 bases from J, with 9 bases between. This CDR3 has 14 amino acids. Per germline, CDR1 SGHRS and CDR2 YFSETQ. TCRdb reprocessed the 5' RACE reads with MiXCR, giving one entry per CDR3 protein. In the table there are approximately 560,000 distinct CDR3 sequences, about 18% of which are singletons. The data derive from a study of T-cell memory formation after mild COVID-19. As for the study in general: TCR clusters showed largely donor specificity.

Study-wide results and caveats: Day 37-peaking second-wave clones had unconfirmed SARS-CoV-2 specificity. Prior to infection, memory already included some responding clones, suggesting cross-reactive memory joined. For contracting clones, CD4+ ones sat mainly in CM and EM, CD8+ in EMRA.

Sequencing input: PBMCs or a T cell subset sorted from them (not recorded which). This sequence originates from an adult woman who had mild COVID-19 (a few samples of this study predate the infection). Cell type and time point are not known. This chain connects TRBV5-1 to TRBJ2-7; D gene ambiguous. The CDR3 sequence is CASSLEDPTYEQYF. CDR3 DNA: TGCGCCAGCAGCTTGGAGGACCCGACCTACGAGCAGTACTTC.